Sequencing of this TCR beta chain was carried out in a study of shared clonotypes between healthy human individuals. CD45RO negativity and positive selection for CCR7 defined naive CD8 cells, a population that excluded terminally differentiated effector memory CD45RA+ cells. The CDR3 extends over 14 amino acids. V gave up 6 bases and J gave up 4 bases; unmatched junction bases: 9. Germline CDR1 MDHEN, CDR2 SYDVKM. Clones were sequenced by immunoSEQ multiplex PCR, and TCRdb holds only the in-frame ones, with some missing. The sample has some 2,100,000 clones; 90% to 95% are singletons. Sequenced sample: naive CD8+ T cells from PBMCs. The J gene is TRBJ2-7, the V gene TRBV28, with TRBD1 matching over 7 bases. This sequence originates from a man aged 18 to 35 in good health. Some clones in this sample may be carry-over from other donors' samples. As DNA, the CDR3 is TGTGCCAGCAGGGCACAGGGGAACGCGTACGAGCAGTACTTC. It translates to CASRAQGNAYEQYF.